This T cell receptor beta chain was captured in a study of blood T cell repertoires in COVID-19. Study background: Donors in the United States, Italy and Spain gave samples during acute or convalescent COVID-19. From T cells, B-cell-depleted T cells, or PBMCs came the material, which was cDNA or gDNA.

The CDR3 has 15 residues. J gave up 4 bases and V 5 bases, and 6 bases lay outside the gene matches. Germline CDR1 and CDR2: LNHDA and SQIVND (reference sequence). Per the original methods: Reference gene primer amplification yielded estimated nucleated cell counts. Profiling relied on immunoSEQ multiplex PCR, and the TCRdb table lists in-frame clones only, not all of them. V and J calls and clone size are as listed in that table; D and trimming were resolved from the DNA. The repertoire holds 210,000 or so clones, almost 85% seen once, with around 5.5% in the top ten. The Seattle patients joined while their infection was active and were tracked longitudinally afterward. This clone was detected only a few times.

This clonotype originated in a man between 50 and 59 years old with COVID-19, enrolled during active disease. Sequences were obtained from peripheral blood. The chain uses TRBV19 and TRBJ1-5; 9 bases map to TRBD1. Written as DNA, the CDR3 is TGTGCCAGTAGTCGGGACAGGGTAACTAATCAGCCCCAGCATTTT. Encoded protein: CASSRDRVTNQPQHF.